This TCR beta chain was profiled in a study of cytomegalovirus exposure and HLA in healthy donors. PCR involved 60 Vbeta and 13 Jbeta primers. Sequenced by immunoSEQ multiplex PCR; TCRdb stores in-frame clones only, minus some. The sample lists around 94,000 clones, about 62% occurring once. No CMV serostatus entry exists for this donor. The sample consisted of PBMCs. The source is a human donor in good health.

CDR3: CASGLALGITEAFF. DNA for the CDR3: TGTGCTAGTGGTTTGGCACTCGGGATTACTGAAGCTTTCTTT. The rearrangement uses TRBV12-5 and TRBJ1-1; D gene unclear. Germline assignment: CDR1 LGHNT and CDR2 FRNRAP. Trimming removed 1 base from V and 5 bases from J, with 11 bases in between. The CDR3 has 14 amino acids.